These 19 T cell receptor beta chains were all obtained from the same sample, sequenced in a study of blood T cells in healthy people across ages. A second PCR of about 7 to 11 cycles used a sample-barcoded 5' primer and a J-beta primer mix. Each CDR3 protein gets one entry after TCRdb re-called the 5' RACE reads with MiXCR. The sample contains 1 million or so distinct CDR3 sequences, roughly a quarter of which appear only once. The data were also submitted as part of a second study, on T cells of mothers and their children.

The sample taken for sequencing was blood. The receptors here all came from a girl under 10 years old in good health.

The chain combines TRBV18 with TRBJ2-5, with unresolved D. V was trimmed by 2 bases and J by 2 bases, leaving 9 bases between them. The V gene's germline CDR1 is KGHSH and CDR2 LQKENI. The CDR3 length is 14 residues. CDR3 sequence: CASSPDSQQETQYF. In nucleotides, the CDR3 is TGTGCCAGCTCACCAGACTCCCAACAAGAGACCCAGTACTTC.

This clonotype was detected a few times. The chain has TRBV28 and TRBJ2-5; TRBD2 agrees at 7 bases. The J call may be faulty, since TRBJ2-7 better matches the DNA end. The CDR3 runs 15 residues. Germline V gives CDR1 MDHEN, CDR2 SYDVKM. This CDR3 is CASSLSAGASYEQYF. The CDR3 DNA reads as TGTGCCAGCAGTTTATCCGCGGGAGCGTCCTACGAGCAGTACTTC.

V usage is TRBV11-2 and J usage is TRBJ2-2; possibly TRBD2 for D (5 bases). Per the germline V gene, CDR1 is SGHAT and CDR2 is FQNNGV. V dropped 5 bases and J dropped 5 bases, with 12 bases sitting between them. This CDR3 has 14 residues. The CDR3 here is CASSTHTGTGELFF. The CDR3 DNA reads as TGTGCCAGCAGCACCCACACGGGGACCGGGGAGCTGTTTTTT.

The gene calls are TRBV29-1 and TRBJ1-1, with 8 bases that match TRBD1. Losses at the gene ends were 7 bases for V and 8 bases for J; bases not matched to a gene: 12. Germline CDR1 SQVTM, CDR2 ANQGSEA. The CDR3 has 13 amino acids. CDR3 in DNA: TGCAGCGCCACCCTAGGGGCAGGGGGCGAAGCTTTCTTT. The encoded protein is CSATLGAGGEAFF.

This clonotype turned up a few times. The V gene is TRBV6-5, the J gene TRBJ2-1; TRBD2 matches at 10 bases. TRBJ2-5 explains the end of the DNA better; the J call may be wrong. Germline V gene data show CDR1 as MNHEY and CDR2 as SVGAGI. The CDR3 runs 16 residues. The CDR3 bases are TGTGCCAGCAGTTACTCCCCTAGCGGGGGTCTGGGGACCCAGTACTTC. Protein: CASSYSPSGGLGTQYF.

The chain combines TRBV29-1 with TRBJ2-1; the D gene is possibly TRBD2 (6 bases). CDR1 and CDR2 from the germline V gene are SQVTM and ANQGSEA. This CDR3 has 16 amino acids. Trimming took off 3 bases at V and 0 bases at J, with 15 bases between the two ends. The CDR3 sequence: CSVEGGTPSSYNEQFF. The CDR3 DNA follows: TGCAGCGTTGAGGGAGGCACTCCGAGCTCCTACAATGAGCAGTTCTTC.

V is TRBV28 and J is TRBJ2-5; 7 nucleotides align to TRBD2. The J call is uncertain, as TRBJ2-1 better fits the DNA end. Germline CDR1 MDHEN, CDR2 SYDVKM. This CDR3 region has 14 residues. CDR3 in amino acids: CASSLFTGGYEQFF. CDR3 DNA sequence: TGTGCCAGCAGTTTATTTACGGGAGGCTATGAGCAGTTCTTC.

This clonotype has just a few counts. Germline and junction disagree at one end, which may indicate a read error. The chain joins TRBV7-7 to TRBJ1-2; D is unclear. Germline lookup yields CDR1 SSHAT and CDR2 FNYEAQ (reference sequence). The CDR3 is 15 residues long. The CDR3 loop reads CASSPGEGRNYGYTF. Written as DNA, the CDR3 is TGTGCTAGCAGCCCCGGGGAGGGTCGTAACTATGGCTACACCTTC.

The chain links TRBV5-1 to TRBJ1-4; D might be TRBD1 (5 bases). With 2 bases removed from V and 10 bases from J, the gap between germline ends came to 15 bases. CDR1 SGHRS and CDR2 YFSETQ come from the germline V gene. This CDR3 spans 14 amino acids. CDR3 sequence reads: CASSFLDRGGKLFF. As DNA, the CDR3 is TGCGCCAGCAGCTTCTTGGACCGCGGGGGAAAACTGTTTTTT.

The chain employs TRBV4-3 and TRBJ2-7; D is perhaps TRBD2 (5 bases). V dropped 3 bases and J dropped 4 bases, with 13 bases sitting between them. CDR1 LGHNA and CDR2 YSLEER come from the germline V gene. This CDR3 is built from 14 residues. The CDR3 loop reads CASSHLRGWYEQYF. The CDR3 DNA follows: TGCGCCAGCAGCCACCTGCGCGGGTGGTACGAGCAGTACTTC.

This chain links TRBV6-5 with TRBJ1-6; weak D call: TRBD1 (6 bases). V lost 2 bases to trimming and J lost 9 bases, with 17 bases between them. The V gene's germline CDR1 is MNHEY and CDR2 SVGAGI. This CDR3 has 16 residues. DNA of the CDR3: TGTGCCAGCAGTTACGGGACATCGGATATGGGTTCACCCCTCCACTTT. Protein: CASSYGTSDMGSPLHF.

J is TRBJ2-1 and V is TRBV6-2 or TRBV6-3, with TRBD2 matching 7 bases. The CDR3 runs to 15 residues. The J segment lost 2 bases and the V segment lost 5 bases, leaving 6 bases of the junction unmatched. Germline CDR1 reads MNHEY; CDR2 reads SVGEGT. The CDR3 coding sequence is TGTGCCAGCAGTCGGGGCGGGGGACCCTACAATGAGCAGTTCTTC. As protein: CASSRGGGPYNEQFF.

The CDR3 loop reads CSARVSGEQGLWDEQFF. The CDR3 DNA reads as TGCAGTGCTAGAGTATCGGGGGAACAGGGCCTTTGGGATGAGCAGTTCTTC. V usage is TRBV20-1 and J usage is TRBJ2-1, with D tentatively TRBD1 or TRBD2 (6 bases each). Trimming removed 1 base from V and 8 bases from J, with 24 bases in between. The CDR3 totals 17 residues. The V gene's germline CDR1 is DFQATT and CDR2 SNEGSKA (reference sequence).

This clonotype turned up a few times. The rearrangement uses TRBV7-2 and TRBJ1-1; D is unresolved. The CDR3 runs to 15 residues. CDR1 and CDR2 (germline): SGHTA, FQGNSA. Trimming took off 2 bases at V and 1 base at J, with 11 bases between the two ends. The CDR3 nucleotides are TGTGCCAGCAGCTTAACGAGGAATGGGAACACTGAAGCTTTCTTT. Protein sequence: CASSLTRNGNTEAFF.

This clonotype was detected only a few times. The V gene is TRBV20-1, the J gene TRBJ2-5; D unresolved. Germline values: CDR1 DFQATT, CDR2 SNEGSKA (reference sequence). There are 14 residues in the CDR3. V was cut by 4 bases and J by 1 base, with 13 bases left in between. CDR3 coding DNA: TGCAGTGCTACCGTAATTGGGCCCCAAGAGACCCAGTACTTC. Protein sequence: CSATVIGPQETQYF.

The chain recombines TRBV2 with TRBJ1-3; no firm D call. CDR1 SNHLY and CDR2 FYNNEI come from the germline V gene. The CDR3 runs to 16 residues. V was trimmed by 0 bases and J by 4 bases, leaving 13 bases between them. CDR3 region: CASSEAEVRTGNTIYF. The CDR3 bases are TGTGCCAGCAGTGAAGCGGAGGTCAGGACCGGAAACACCATATATTTT.

The rearrangement uses TRBV4-1 and TRBJ1-4; TRBD1 might be the D (6 bases). The CDR3 is 15 residues long. CDR1 MGHRA and CDR2 YSYEKL come from the germline V gene. The V and J ends lost 4 bases and 3 bases respectively, with 12 bases between them. The CDR3 is CASSPKGVANEKLFF. The CDR3 DNA follows: TGCGCCAGCAGCCCGAAGGGGGTGGCTAATGAAAAACTGTTTTTT.

The rearrangement links TRBV6-6 to TRBJ1-6; D remains ambiguous. The CDR3 spans 16 residues. V lost 5 bases and J lost 6, with 17 bases in between. CDR1 and CDR2 from the germline V gene are MNHNY and SVGAGI (reference sequence). CDR3 loop: CASSPPRAGLNSPLHF. The CDR3 DNA is TGTGCCAGCAGTCCCCCTCGGGCAGGCCTTAATTCACCCCTCCACTTT.

This clonotype was found a few times. The genes are TRBV11-3 and TRBJ2-5; TRBD2 matches 8 bases. The tail of the sequence fits TRBJ2-1 better, so the J call may be wrong. CDR1 and CDR2 from the germline V gene are SGHNT and YENEEA. The CDR3 has 16 amino acids. The CDR3 sequence: CASSPRHSGKGNEQFF. The CDR3 DNA follows: TGTGCCAGCAGCCCGAGACATAGCGGGAAGGGCAATGAGCAGTTCTTC.